A selection of T cell receptor beta chains follows, all from one sample in a study of T-cell memory formation after mild COVID-19. TCRdb re-called the 5' RACE reads with MiXCR, one entry per CDR3 protein. The sample records fewer than 500,000 distinct CDR3 sequences, about 23% being singletons. Sequencing input: PBMCs or a T cell subset sorted from them (not recorded which). All receptors come from an adult woman who had mild COVID-19 (a few samples of this study predate the infection). Cell type and time point are not known. CDR3s include the opening cysteine and the closing phenylalanine or tryptophan. Fields, in order: J gene, clone size, V gene, CDR3 length, D gene, CDR3 DNA, CDR3 protein. D genes are given only for firm matches. The listing skips clone size in some rows; elsewhere it reads once, few, many or a size class.

TRBJ2-7	NA	TRBV20-1	12	NA	TGCAGTGCACGGACACGTCCCTACGAGCAGTACTTC	CSARTRPYEQYF
TRBJ2-7	few	TRBV12-3/TRBV12-4	13	NA	TGTGCCAGCAGAGCCGGGGCTACCTACGAGCAGTACTTC	CASRAGATYEQYF
TRBJ2-2	NA	TRBV7-2	13	NA	TGTGCCAGCAGCGGTAAACTGGTCGGGGAGCTGTTTTTT	CASSGKLVGELFF
TRBJ2-7	many	TRBV6-6	13	TRBD1	TGTGCCAGCAGCGGACAGGGATCCTACGAGCAGTACTTC	CASSGQGSYEQYF
TRBJ1-1	NA	TRBV5-1	15	NA	TGCGCCAGCAGCTTGGTAGGGAGGTCGAACACTGAAGCTTTCTTT	CASSLVGRSNTEAFF
TRBJ1-1	few	TRBV5-1	17	TRBD1	TGCGCCAGCAGCCTCGCGACAGGGGGCCCTCTTAACACTGAAGCTTTCTTT	CASSLATGGPLNTEAFF
TRBJ2-2	few	TRBV5-4	13	NA	TGTGCCAGCAGCTTCAGGGGAGCTGAGGAGCTGTTTTTT	CASSFRGAEELFF
TRBJ1-5	once	TRBV20-1	13	TRBD1	TGCAGTGCTCGCCGGACAGGGGGAAGGTCCCAGCATTTT	CSARRTGGRSQHF
TRBJ1-2	NA	TRBV7-9	15	NA	TGTGCCAGCAGCCCTCCGGACAAGTCTAACTATGGCTACACCTTC	CASSPPDKSNYGYTF
TRBJ2-7	NA	TRBV2	15	NA	TGTGCCAGCAGGGAACTGGAGGACAGTCCCTACGAGCAGTACTTC	CASRELEDSPYEQYF
TRBJ1-2	few	TRBV7-2	13	NA	TGTGCCAGCAGCTTAGTCGGGGAAGGTGGCTACACCTTC	CASSLVGEGGYTF
TRBJ2-7	NA	TRBV18	14	NA	TGTGCCAGCTCCCCTCCGGTAGGGTCCTACGAGCAGTACTTC	CASSPPVGSYEQYF
TRBJ2-7	few	TRBV6-1	15	NA	TGTGCCAGCAGTGAGGGGACGAGCCTCTCCTACGAGCAGTACTTC	CASSEGTSLSYEQYF
TRBJ1-2	NA	TRBV6-5	14	NA	TGTGCCAGCAGTTACGACCGGGGGAACTATGGCTACACCTTC	CASSYDRGNYGYTF
TRBJ2-1	few	TRBV5-8	17	TRBD2	TGTGCCAGCAGCTTTGGGACTAGCGGGCCTTCCTACAATGAGCAGTTCTTC	CASSFGTSGPSYNEQFF
TRBJ1-2	few	TRBV29-1	11	NA	TGCAGCGTTGTTAAGTTAGGGGGCTACACCTTC	CSVVKLGGYTF
TRBJ1-1	NA	TRBV6-5	13	NA	TGTGCCAGCAGTTATTCATGGGTGTCTGAAGCTTTCTTT	CASSYSWVSEAFF
TRBJ2-7	few	TRBV7-9	12	NA	TGTGCCAGCAGCCCTTCCCGGTACGAGCAGTACTTC	CASSPSRYEQYF
TRBJ2-7	few	TRBV4-1	15	NA	TGCGCCAGCAGCCAAGGTTGGGGGGCCTCCTACGAGCAGTACTTC	CASSQGWGASYEQYF
TRBJ2-3	NA	TRBV12-3/TRBV12-4	15	NA	TGTGCCAGCAGTTTAGCGAGCGGGCGGACAGATACGCAGTATTTT	CASSLASGRTDTQYF
TRBJ2-3	NA	TRBV18	20	TRBD2	TGTGCCAGCTCACCCCGCCTGGGGAGCGGGGGGAAAACTCACACAGATACGCAGTATTTT	CASSPRLGSGGKTHTDTQYF
TRBJ2-1	NA	TRBV9	15	TRBD2	TGTGCCAGCAGCGTAGCTAGCGGGAGTTCAGATGAGCAGTTCTTC	CASSVASGSSDEQFF